Reported below is one T cell receptor beta chain. The antigen remains unidentified. This CDR3 has 16 residues. J lost 4 bases, V lost 2 bases, and 8 bases had no gene match. Germline V lookup: CDR1 SGDLS, CDR2 YYNGEE. These data come from a study of T cell repertoires in cytomegalovirus infection. About the study: The study used recently identified HLA-C-restricted and well-studied HLA-B-restricted CMV epitopes.

From the reads, TCRdb called clonotypes with MiXCR, one entry per CDR3 protein. The data show around 540,000 distinct CDR3 sequences, with 25% to 35% seen just once and 15% to 20% held by the top ten. The V call is TRBV9, the J call TRBJ2-1; 8 bases line up with TRBD2. This receptor was taken from a human donor in good health (CMV status not recorded). Some clones in this sample may be carry-over from other donors' samples. The starting material was cultured PBMCs, obtained from culture after CMV antigen stimulation. CDR3 sequence reads: CASSVGVGTRYNEQFF. CDR3 bases: TGTGCCAGCAGCGTCGGTGTAGGGACTAGATACAATGAGCAGTTCTTC.